This T cell receptor beta chain was captured by sequencing in a study of post-analysis software for immune sequencing data (dated by TCRdb to between 2015 and 2017). Turning to the overall study: Disease courses on record covered relapsing-remitting, secondary progressive and progressive-relapsing multiple sclerosis, though some patients had no subtype annotation. A subset of samples was prepared in parallel using single-end sample barcoding, then pooled and co-amplified after Illumina adapter ligation. The multiple sclerosis patient repertoires were compared with more than 10 previously published healthy control repertoires from donors aged roughly 6 to 27 years.

To demonstrate the VDJtools post-analysis software, TCR beta repertoires were profiled from the peripheral blood of 10 to 15 young patients with multiple sclerosis. The multiple sclerosis patients were children and adolescents ranging in age from about 6 to 16 years. As for this clonotype: This receptor's antigen is unknown. Within one base of it there is no much larger clone, and no base qualities were kept.

The germline V gene (reference sequence) specifies DFQATT as CDR1 and SNEGSKA as CDR2. V is clipped by 3 bases and J by 7 bases, and the sequence between their germline boundaries is 13 bases long. The cysteine opens and the phenylalanine closes a CDR3 of 13 amino acids. Kept here is only the CDR3 DNA, which spans 39 bases and is read in frame from base 1. The full study reports these points: When samples were clustered directly using the F measure, samples prepared in the same batch co-clustered strongly, which prompted a batch-effect correction. Patients showed significantly higher frequencies than controls for a handful of TRBV segments, among them TRBV5-6, TRBV5-1 and TRBV20-1. The multiple sclerosis patient group was slightly younger than the control group. Compared with controls, multiple sclerosis patients had significantly lower normalized Chao1 diversity, a finding suggesting substantial peripheral T-cell clonal expansion.

To prepare the library, PCR was applied. This sample was sequenced with an Illumina HiSeq 2500. To reduce PCR and sequencing biases, unique molecular identifiers were built into the TCR beta cDNA libraries. Per 1 to 10 million input T cells, some 500,000 cDNA molecules were obtained, such that each molecule approximated one T cell. The patient libraries were prepared and sequenced with the same protocol used for the earlier healthy control dataset. Within a given batch, samples were prepared together, multiplexed and sequenced on the same HiSeq lane. On the authors' methods: MIGEC was used to process the raw barcoded reads, and molecular identifier groups with only a single read were discarded before consensus assembly and CDR3 extraction. VDJtools was used for post-analysis of the clonotype tables, and diversity was normalized by down-sampling every dataset to the size of the smallest sample. Repertoire overlap clustering matched CDR3 amino acid but not nucleotide sequences to correct batch-related cross-sample contamination. Using fastp trimming at Q25 and MiXCR clonotype assembly, TCRdb reanalyzed the public sequencing data and kept in-frame beta chains. A single entry per CDR3 protein holds the most common genes and DNA from its merged rows. The V and J calls come from TCRdb's annotation, not from the publication. This sample is represented by about half a million distinct CDR3 sequences; around 40% of them were singletons. The biggest ten clones account for roughly 12% of the sample.

This chain joins TRBV20-1 to TRBJ1-5, with the D gene not clear enough to name. The receptor was derived from a girl aged 10-17 years with multiple sclerosis. The sequenced material came from blood. The bases read TGCAGTGCTAGTATAATAGGGAGGCAGCCCCAGCATTTT. Its coded protein is CSASIIGRQPQHF.